This passage covers 5 T cell receptor beta chains from one sample sequenced in a study of shared clonotypes between healthy human individuals. The repertoire was sequenced with immunoSEQ multiplex PCR; TCRdb's copy has only in-frame clones and lacks some. The repertoire holds over a million clones, with approximately 80% as singletons. The sequencing input was memory CD4+ T cells from PBMCs. Subset reported: CD45RA-negative fraction. These TCRs come from a man aged 18 to 35 in good health. Some clones in this sample may be carry-over from other donors' samples.

The V and J genes are TRBV9 and TRBJ2-7; D is possibly TRBD1 or TRBD2 (5 bases each). Germline V gene sequence: CDR1 SGDLS, CDR2 YYNGEE. The CDR3 is 13 amino acids. Trimming cost V 6 bases and J 0 bases, with 10 bases left between them. The CDR3 DNA reads TGTGCCAGCACGGGGCTAATCTCCTACGAGCAGTACTTC. This gives the protein CASTGLISYEQYF.

This chain joins TRBV5-1 and TRBJ1-2, with unresolved D. Between the trimmed V and J ends, which lost 6 bases and 2 bases, there was a span of 23 bases. Germline V CDR1 and CDR2: SGHRS, YFSETQ. The CDR3 extends over 17 amino acids. CDR3 nucleotide sequence: TGCGCCAGCACACGGGAACTTACTCCCGCGAGCAACTATGGCTACACCTTC. Its protein is CASTRELTPASNYGYTF.

Ten or more counts support this clone. Other DNA sequences in the sample encode the same CDR3. V gene TRBV15 combines with J gene TRBJ2-4; 13 nucleotides agree with TRBD2. This CDR3 comprises 18 residues. CDR1 and CDR2 from the germline V gene are LNHNV and YYDKDF (reference sequence). The V segment lost 1 base and the J segment 8 bases; nucleotides outside the gene matches: 11. CDR3 sequence reads: CATSRVVRGLAGVDIQYF. CDR3 nucleotide sequence: TGTGCCACCAGCAGAGTCGTCAGAGGACTAGCGGGAGTTGACATTCAGTACTTC.

As to this clone: It may be a read error: a sequence one base away is much more abundant. This sample includes further DNA sequences coding for the same CDR3. The rearrangement uses TRBV30 and TRBJ2-2; the D gene could be TRBD1 or TRBD2 (6 bases each). Germline V CDR1 and CDR2: GTSNPN, SVGIG (reference sequence). This CDR3 is 15 amino acids long. Here the CDR3 reads CAWRSAGEDTGELFF. The CDR3 bases are TGCGCCTGGAGGAGTGCAGGGGAGGATACCGGGGAGCTGTTTTTT. Drawing the rest from reference TRBV30 and TRBJ2-2, the complete variable domain is SQTIHQWPATLVQPVGSPLSLECTVEGTSNPNLYWYRQAAGRGLQLLFYSVGIGQISSEVPQNLSASRPQDRQFILSSKKLLLSDSGFYLCAWRSAGEDTGELFFGEGSRLTVL.

Written as DNA, the CDR3 is TGCGCCAGCAGTGAAACGGTGCGGATTTCCGACTACACCTTC. Residues: CASSETVRISDYTF. The genes are TRBV10-2 and TRBJ1-2; D is ambiguous. CDR3 size: 14 residues. The germline CDR1 and CDR2 sequences are WSHSY and SAAADI. Trimming shortened V by 3 bases and J by 10 bases, and 18 bases separated the two germline ends.